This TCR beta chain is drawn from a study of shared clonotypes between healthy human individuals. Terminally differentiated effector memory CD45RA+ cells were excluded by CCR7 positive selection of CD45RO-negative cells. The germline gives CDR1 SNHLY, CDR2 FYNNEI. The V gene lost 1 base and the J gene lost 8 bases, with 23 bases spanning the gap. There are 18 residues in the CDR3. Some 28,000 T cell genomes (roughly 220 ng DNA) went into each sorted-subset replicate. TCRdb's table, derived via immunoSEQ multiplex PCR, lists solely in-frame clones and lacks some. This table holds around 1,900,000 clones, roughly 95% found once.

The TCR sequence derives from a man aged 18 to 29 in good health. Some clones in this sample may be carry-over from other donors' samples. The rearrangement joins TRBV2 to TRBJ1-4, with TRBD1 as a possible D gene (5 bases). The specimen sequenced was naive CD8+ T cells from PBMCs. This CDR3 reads CASSEEVDWGGTVEKLFF. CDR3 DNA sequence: TGTGCCAGCAGTGAAGAAGTTGACTGGGGGGGGACGGTAGAAAAACTGTTTTTT.